The rows below give T cell receptor beta chains drawn from one sample of a study of T cell responses to AZD1222 COVID-19 vaccine. This table comes from immunoSEQ multiplex PCR, and its TCRdb copy is limited to in-frame clones, with some not included. The table lists under 200,000 clones, more than 80% of them singletons. Here the sequenced sample was peripheral blood, taken 28 days after the second dose of the MenACWY control vaccine. These receptors originate from an adult who received the MenACWY meningococcal vaccine as a control. CDR3s include the opening cysteine and the closing phenylalanine or tryptophan. D genes are given only for firm matches. Part of the rows lack a size; the others show once, few, many or a class for expanded clones.

clone size: once; J gene: TRBJ2-7; V gene: TRBV6-5; D gene: TRBD1; CDR3 DNA: TGTGCCAGCAGTTACTCCCGGGACAGATCTAAGCAGTACTTC; CDR3 protein: CASSYSRDRSKQYF
clone size: -; J gene: TRBJ2-1; V gene: TRBV18; D gene: -; CDR3 DNA: TGTGCCAGCTCCGCGGAGCGGGCCTTACAGTACAATGAGCAGTTCTTC; CDR3 protein: CASSAERALQYNEQFF
clone size: -; J gene: TRBJ1-5; V gene: TRBV7-2; D gene: TRBD1; CDR3 DNA: TGTGCCAGCAGCTCCGACAGGGTGGCTCAGCCCCAGCATTTT; CDR3 protein: CASSSDRVAQPQHF
clone size: -; J gene: TRBJ1-2; V gene: TRBV29-1; D gene: -; CDR3 DNA: TGCAGCGGCGGGGACGTCTATGGCTACACCTTC; CDR3 protein: CSGGDVYGYTF
clone size: once; J gene: TRBJ2-1; V gene: TRBV19; D gene: TRBD1; CDR3 DNA: TGTGCCAGTAGTAAAGGGACAGGCGGGTTCAATGAGCAGTTCTTC; CDR3 protein: CASSKGTGGFNEQFF
clone size: -; J gene: TRBJ1-5; V gene: TRBV24-1; D gene: -; CDR3 DNA: TGTGCCACCAGTGCTTCCTCCATCGGGCACAATCAGCCCCAGCATTTT; CDR3 protein: CATSASSIGHNQPQHF
clone size: -; J gene: TRBJ2-3; V gene: TRBV9; D gene: TRBD2; CDR3 DNA: TGTGCCAGCAGCGTAGTAGGGACTAGCGGGACTAGCACAGATACGCAGTATTTT; CDR3 protein: CASSVVGTSGTSTDTQYF
clone size: -; J gene: TRBJ1-1; V gene: TRBV6-5; D gene: TRBD1; CDR3 DNA: TGTGCCAGCAGCTCCGGGACAGCGAGCACTGAAGCTTTCTTT; CDR3 protein: CASSSGTASTEAFF
clone size: once; J gene: TRBJ1-1; V gene: TRBV3-1/TRBV3-2; D gene: TRBD1; CDR3 DNA: TGTGCCAGCAGCCCGCCGTCGGGACAGAGGGCTGAAGCTTTCTTT; CDR3 protein: CASSPPSGQRAEAFF
clone size: -; J gene: TRBJ1-5; V gene: TRBV19; D gene: -; CDR3 DNA: TGTGCCAGTAGTATTACGGTATGGCAGGCCTATAGCAATCAGCCCCAGCATTTT; CDR3 protein: CASSITVWQAYSNQPQHF
clone size: -; J gene: TRBJ1-5; V gene: TRBV7-9; D gene: -; CDR3 DNA: TGTGCCAGCAGCTTGTCATCGACCGGGACAACGGGGAATCAGCCCCAGCATTTT; CDR3 protein: CASSLSSTGTTGNQPQHF
clone size: -; J gene: TRBJ2-1; V gene: TRBV7-3; D gene: -; CDR3 DNA: TGTGCCAGCAGCTTAACGTTACCGGGACTCAGCTACAATGAGCAGTTCTTC; CDR3 protein: CASSLTLPGLSYNEQFF
clone size: -; J gene: TRBJ1-1; V gene: TRBV19; D gene: TRBD1; CDR3 DNA: TGTGCCAGTAGTATAGCCGGGACAGGGGATAGAAGGGGCTCTGAAGCTTTCTTT; CDR3 protein: CASSIAGTGDRRGSEAFF
clone size: -; J gene: TRBJ1-5; V gene: TRBV15; D gene: -; CDR3 DNA: TGTGCCACCGCAGGTGTCCCCAATCAGCCCCAGCATTTT; CDR3 protein: CATAGVPNQPQHF
clone size: -; J gene: TRBJ1-6; V gene: TRBV5-4; D gene: -; CDR3 DNA: TGTGCCAGCAGCTTGAAGCCCTCCCAGGGTTGGGCACCCCTCCACTTT; CDR3 protein: CASSLKPSQGWAPLHF
clone size: -; J gene: TRBJ2-7; V gene: TRBV29-1; D gene: TRBD2; CDR3 DNA: TGCAGCGTTCGGGAGAGCGGGAGTGGCGAGCAGTACTTC; CDR3 protein: CSVRESGSGEQYF
clone size: -; J gene: TRBJ2-1; V gene: TRBV7-9; D gene: TRBD2; CDR3 DNA: TGTGCCAGCAGCTTACGACTAGCGGCTATAGGCGATGAGCAGTTCTTC; CDR3 protein: CASSLRLAAIGDEQFF
clone size: -; J gene: TRBJ1-1; V gene: TRBV3-1/TRBV3-2; D gene: -; CDR3 DNA: TGTGCCAGCAGCCGCGGTCAACACCGGGGGAACACTGAAGCTTTCTTT; CDR3 protein: CASSRGQHRGNTEAFF
clone size: once; J gene: TRBJ1-2; V gene: TRBV20-1; D gene: -; CDR3 DNA: TGCACCCCAGGGAGTCCAGACACCTTC; CDR3 protein: CTPGSPDTF
clone size: -; J gene: TRBJ2-3; V gene: TRBV5-6; D gene: TRBD2; CDR3 DNA: TGTGCCAGCAGCTTGGTCTCTGGACTAGCTACAGATACGCAGTATTTT; CDR3 protein: CASSLVSGLATDTQYF
clone size: -; J gene: TRBJ2-1; V gene: TRBV11-3; D gene: TRBD1; CDR3 DNA: TGTGCCAGCAGCTTCGTGGGACAGGGCTACAATGAGCAGTTCTTC; CDR3 protein: CASSFVGQGYNEQFF
clone size: -; J gene: TRBJ2-7; V gene: TRBV19; D gene: -; CDR3 DNA: TGTGCCAGTAGTATAAGTTCCAGGAGTTCCTACGAGCAGTACTTC; CDR3 protein: CASSISSRSSYEQYF
clone size: -; J gene: TRBJ1-2; V gene: TRBV7-2; D gene: -; CDR3 DNA: TGTGCCAGCAGCTTATGGACGGAGTTAGCTAACTATGGCTACACCTTC; CDR3 protein: CASSLWTELANYGYTF
clone size: once; J gene: TRBJ2-7; V gene: TRBV5-5; D gene: TRBD1; CDR3 DNA: TGTGCCAGCTCCTTCTGGGGGACAGTCACCTACGAGCAGTACTTC; CDR3 protein: CASSFWGTVTYEQYF
clone size: -; J gene: TRBJ2-3; V gene: TRBV7-2; D gene: -; CDR3 DNA: TGTGCCAGCAGCTTTGACGCGGGCACAGATACGCAGTATTTT; CDR3 protein: CASSFDAGTDTQYF
clone size: -; J gene: TRBJ1-5; V gene: TRBV6-2/TRBV6-3; D gene: TRBD1; CDR3 DNA: TGTGCCAGCAGTCCGCGGACAGGGCCCCAGCATTTT; CDR3 protein: CASSPRTGPQHF
clone size: -; J gene: TRBJ2-2; V gene: TRBV19; D gene: TRBD1; CDR3 DNA: TGTGCCAGTAGTAGGGGACAGGGCACCGGGGAGCTGTTTTTT; CDR3 protein: CASSRGQGTGELFF
clone size: once; J gene: TRBJ2-1; V gene: TRBV7-9; D gene: -; CDR3 DNA: TGTGCCAGCAGCTCGGAGTTGGCGACAAATGAGCAGTTCTTC; CDR3 protein: CASSSELATNEQFF
clone size: -; J gene: TRBJ2-7; V gene: TRBV6-5; D gene: TRBD2; CDR3 DNA: TGTGCCAGCAGTCCTAGCGGGATATCAACCTACGAGCAGTACTTC; CDR3 protein: CASSPSGISTYEQYF
clone size: -; J gene: TRBJ1-1; V gene: TRBV5-1; D gene: -; CDR3 DNA: TGCGCCAGCAGCCCCCTTGGCCCCCCGAACACTGAAGCTTTCTTT; CDR3 protein: CASSPLGPPNTEAFF
clone size: -; J gene: TRBJ1-4; V gene: TRBV5-1; D gene: -; CDR3 DNA: TGCGCCAGCAGCCTGGACGGATCGTCTTTGGGGGAACTGTTTTTT; CDR3 protein: CASSLDGSSLGELFF
clone size: -; J gene: TRBJ2-7; V gene: TRBV19; D gene: -; CDR3 DNA: TGTGCCAGTAGTATCCAATCCATGGGACAACAGTACTTC; CDR3 protein: CASSIQSMGQQYF
clone size: few; J gene: TRBJ1-1; V gene: TRBV7-9; D gene: TRBD1; CDR3 DNA: TGTGCCAGCAGCTCCGGACAGGGGAACACTGAAGCTTTCTTT; CDR3 protein: CASSSGQGNTEAFF
clone size: -; J gene: TRBJ1-1; V gene: TRBV28; D gene: -; CDR3 DNA: TGTGCCAGCAGTTTTGCGGGGCCACAGGGAAGTACTGAAGCTTTCTTT; CDR3 protein: CASSFAGPQGSTEAFF
clone size: -; J gene: TRBJ2-2; V gene: TRBV7-9; D gene: -; CDR3 DNA: TGTGCCAGCAGCCCTCTAGCGTCCGGGGAGCTGTTTTTT; CDR3 protein: CASSPLASGELFF
clone size: -; J gene: TRBJ2-2; V gene: TRBV7-6; D gene: TRBD2; CDR3 DNA: TGTGCCAGCAGCCTAGCGGGAGGGGTCACCGGGGAGCTGTTTTTT; CDR3 protein: CASSLAGGVTGELFF
clone size: -; J gene: TRBJ1-2; V gene: TRBV28; D gene: -; CDR3 DNA: TGTGCCAGCAGTTTAAGCCAGAACTATGGCTACACCTTC; CDR3 protein: CASSLSQNYGYTF
clone size: -; J gene: TRBJ2-1; V gene: TRBV5-1; D gene: TRBD2; CDR3 DNA: TGCGCCAGCAGCTTGGTAGCGGGAGGAACCAATGAGCAGTTCTTC; CDR3 protein: CASSLVAGGTNEQFF
clone size: -; J gene: TRBJ1-2; V gene: TRBV12-3/TRBV12-4; D gene: TRBD1; CDR3 DNA: TGTGCCAGCAGAAGTAGACAGGGGTCTGGCTACACCTTC; CDR3 protein: CASRSRQGSGYTF